This T cell receptor (beta chain) emerged from a study of T-cell reconstitution after alpha-beta-depleted transplantation in children. Study-wide results and limits: Surviving recipient cells, namely T cells and thymic progenitors, were the source of high day-60 TCRbeta diversity in some patients. At one year after transplant, newly produced T cells mostly accounted for T-cell counts and diversity.

A word on this clonotype: Its antigen is undetermined.

Unique molecular identifiers were used to barcode this TCRbeta library. TCRdb ran MiXCR on the PCR reads and lists one entry per CDR3 protein. The sample holds over 200,000 distinct CDR3 sequences, 9.5% to 13% seen once. The V gene lost 5 bases and the J gene lost 7 bases, with 12 bases spanning the gap. This CDR3 contains 11 residues. Germline V CDR1 and CDR2: DFQATT, SNEGSKA (reference sequence). Source: PBMCs, taken before TCRalphabeta/CD19-depleted stem cell transplant. The clonotype originates from a child under two years old with acute myeloid leukemia, due to receive a stem cell transplant. The chain couples TRBV20-1 to TRBJ2-7; D remains ambiguous. CDR3 protein: CSALIGREQYF. The CDR3 nucleotides are TGCAGTGCTCTGATCGGTAGAGAGCAGTACTTC.